This T cell receptor (beta chain) came from a study of blood T cell repertoires in COVID-19. Only in-frame clones appear in the TCRdb table, and some are missing; sequencing was by immunoSEQ multiplex PCR. The table shows about 180,000 clones, with 70% to 85% occurring only once. The CDR3 sequence is 15 residues long. Germline-derived CDR1 and CDR2 are MRHNA and SNTAGT. J was trimmed by 3 bases and V by 5 bases; bases with no gene match: 1. Sequencing was done on a sample of peripheral blood. The chain recombines TRBV6-4 with TRBJ2-1; TRBD2 matches 13 bases. This receptor was obtained from an elderly man with COVID-19, enrolled during active disease. Written as DNA, the CDR3 is TGTGCCAGCAGTCGACTAGCGGGGGGCTACAATGAGCAGTTCTTC. It specifies CASSRLAGGYNEQFF.